These 3 T cell receptor beta chains came from one sample sequenced in a study of spatial heterogeneity in lung cancer. MiXCR, run by TCRdb on the 5' RACE reads, gives a single entry per CDR3 protein. Altogether more than 20,000 distinct CDR3 sequences are present, about 4.5% being singletons, with the ten largest covering over 30%. Described time point: sample taken at primary tumor resection. Sequencing covered unsorted whole RNA taken from tumor, nontumor lung or frozen PBMC. This specimen was PBMCs, taken at surgery. The receptors here all came from a male donor with early-stage non-small cell lung cancer.

There are many counts of this clonotype. The CDR3 bases are TGCGCCAGCAGCTTGGCCGTCCAGAACACTGAAGCTTTCTTT. Translation gives CASSLAVQNTEAFF. This chain uses TRBV5-1 with TRBJ1-1; D remains ambiguous. Between the trimmed V and J ends, which lost 0 bases and 1 base, there was a span of 7 bases. This CDR3 has 14 residues. Per the germline V gene, CDR1 is SGHRS and CDR2 is YFSETQ.

This clonotype has at least ten counts. This sequence joins TRBV5-1 and TRBJ2-3; maybe TRBD2 (5 bases). This CDR3 is built from 18 residues. CDR1 is SGHRS, CDR2 YFSETQ, per germline. V lost 0 bases, J lost 3 bases, and 20 bases lay in between. In DNA, the CDR3 is TGCGCCAGCAGCTTGGGGGCTCGGAGGCCCCTCGGGACAGATACGCAGTATTTT. It encodes CASSLGARRPLGTDTQYF. Filled out from reference TRBV5-1 and TRBJ2-3, the complete variable domain reads KAGVTQTPRYLIKTRGQQVTLSCSPISGHRSVSWYQQTPGQGLQFLFEYFSETQRNKGNFPGRFSGRQFSNSRSEMNVSTLELGDSALYLCASSLGARRPLGTDTQYFGPGTRLTVL.

The table lists this clonotype with many counts. The rearrangement uses TRBV28 and TRBJ2-2; D gene ambiguous. The length of the CDR3 is 14 residues. Germline CDR1 MDHEN, CDR2 SYDVKM. The ends were cut back, 3 bases at V and 1 base at J, with 6 bases in the middle. Here the CDR3 reads CASSFSLNTGELFF. The CDR3 DNA sequence: TGTGCCAGCAGTTTTAGCTTGAACACCGGGGAGCTGTTTTTT.